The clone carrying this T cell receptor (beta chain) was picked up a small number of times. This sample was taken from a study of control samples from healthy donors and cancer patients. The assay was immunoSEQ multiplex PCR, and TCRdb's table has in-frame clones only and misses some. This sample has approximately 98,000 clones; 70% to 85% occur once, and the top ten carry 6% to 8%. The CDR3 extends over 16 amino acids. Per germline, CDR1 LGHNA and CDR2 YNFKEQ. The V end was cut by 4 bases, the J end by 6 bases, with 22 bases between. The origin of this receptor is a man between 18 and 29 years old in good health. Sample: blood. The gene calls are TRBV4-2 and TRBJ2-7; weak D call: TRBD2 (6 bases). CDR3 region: CASSPPGRDLKGEQYF. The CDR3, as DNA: TGTGCCAGCAGCCCTCCCGGTCGGGACTTAAAGGGCGAGCAGTACTTC.